This T cell receptor beta chain came from a study of blood T cell repertoires in COVID-19. The CDR3 covers 16 residues. CDR1 KGHSH and CDR2 LQKENI come from the germline V gene. Trimming took off 5 bases at V and 5 bases at J, with 19 bases between the two ends. Generated by immunoSEQ multiplex PCR, the TCRdb table keeps only in-frame clones and is missing some. This repertoire shows 130,000 to 150,000 clones, 85% to 90% found once; its top ten account for around 8.3%. V is TRBV18 and J is TRBJ1-5; the D gene is possibly TRBD1 (6 bases). The TCR was taken from a woman aged 45-65 years with active or convalescent COVID-19. The sample consisted of peripheral blood. This chain's CDR3 is CASSTPGTNKYQPQHF. As DNA, the CDR3 is TGTGCCAGCTCAACGCCCGGGACAAATAAGTATCAGCCCCAGCATTTT.